This entry describes one TCR beta chain. This entry belongs to a study of control samples from healthy donors and cancer patients. CDR1 ENHRY and CDR2 SYGVKD come from the germline V gene. V lost 4 bases to trimming and J lost 3 bases, with 9 bases between them. This CDR3 region has 14 residues. Method: immunoSEQ multiplex PCR; TCRdb's copy keeps in-frame clones and lacks some. Found here are roughly 170,000 clones, approximately 94% of them singletons; the top ten hold more than 1.1%. The clonotype originates from a woman between 18 and 29 years old in good health. The chain carries TRBV10-3 and TRBJ2-2; D is undetermined. Sequencing used blood. For the CDR3, the DNA is TGTGCCATCAGTGTAGAAGGGCACACCGGGGAGCTGTTTTTT. It encodes CAISVEGHTGELFF.